Presented here are 19 T cell receptor beta chains from one specimen sequenced in a study of CD8+CD57+ T cells in acquired aplastic anemia. Patients chosen for sequencing had shown CD8+CD57+ cell expansion by flow cytometry. Genomic DNA provided the template from which TCR beta VDJ and CDR3 profiles were obtained. MiXCR, applied by TCRdb to the reads, yields one record per CDR3 protein. This sample has about 260,000 distinct CDR3 sequences, with 65% to 90% found just once. Sequenced material: sorted CD4+, CD8+, or CD8+CD57+ T cells (not recorded which) from PBMCs. These receptors all stem from a human donor with aplastic anemia.

This clonotype came up many times. The V gene is TRBV12-3 or TRBV12-4, the J gene TRBJ1-2; D is perhaps TRBD1 (5 bases). There are 12 residues in the CDR3. Trimming took off 3 bases at V and 7 bases at J, with 9 bases between the two ends. Here the CDR3 DNA reads TGTGCCAGCAGTTTCTCCAGGGTTGGCTACACCTTC. Translation gives CASSFSRVGYTF.

Concerning this clonotype: A junction boundary mismatches the germline segment, possibly from a read error. This chain connects TRBV9 to TRBJ1-5, with no clear D. The CDR3 contains 15 residues. Germline values: CDR1 SGDLS, CDR2 YYNGEE. The CDR3 region has the DNA TGTGCCAGCAGCGTAGGGTTATATACGAAGCAGCCTCAGCATTTT. This translates into CASSVGLYTKQPQHF.

In regard to this clonotype: Given the absence of the conserved phenylalanine or tryptophan at the CDR3 end, a read error is likely. V usage is TRBV2 and J usage is TRBJ2-1; the D gene is possibly TRBD2 (5 bases). This CDR3 region has 13 residues. Trimming pared 6 bases from V and 6 bases from J, leaving 12 bases between. The V gene's germline CDR1 is SNHLY and CDR2 FYNNEI. As DNA, the CDR3 is TGTGCCAGCAGATGGACTGAGATCAATGAGCAGTTCGTC. Translating it yields CASRWTEINEQFV.

This rearrangement joins TRBV7-8 to TRBJ2-7, with 10 bases lining up with TRBD2. There are 18 residues in the CDR3. J gave up 1 base and V 3 bases, and 12 bases lay outside the gene matches. The V gene's germline CDR1 is SGHVS and CDR2 FQNEAQ. The chain's CDR3 is CASSFHPSGRALSYEQYV. The CDR3 bases are TGTGCCAGCAGCTTTCATCCCAGCGGGAGGGCCCTTTCCTACGAGCAGTACGTC.

This sequence joins TRBV7-8 and TRBJ2-3; a weak D match, TRBD1 (7 bases). The CDR3 runs to 15 residues. Per germline, CDR1 SGHVS and CDR2 FQNEAQ. V lost 3 bases, J lost 15 bases, and 25 bases lay in between. CDR3 loop: CASSFHPGGRALSYF. The DNA of the CDR3 is TGTGCCAGCAGCTTTCATCCAGGGGGGAGAGCCCTTTCCTATTTT.

Details on this clonotype: This CDR3 is missing its conserved last phenylalanine or tryptophan, likely due to a read error. No DNA is shown, since the ends of the CDR3 on it are uncertain; the CDR3 is the one TCRdb lists. The chain recombines TRBV7-9 with TRBJ2-3; the table assigns TRBD2, which was not confirmed against the DNA. CDR1 is SEHNR and CDR2 is FQNEAQ in the germline V gene (reference sequence). The CDR3 has 13 residues if both end residues are counted. CDR3 sequence: CASSYESSGTRDE.

V and J are TRBV11-2 and TRBJ2-5; weak D call: TRBD2 (6 bases). The ends were cut back, 4 bases at V and 11 bases at J, with 20 bases in the middle. Germline V gene lookup returns CDR1 SGHAT and CDR2 FQNNGV. CDR3 length: 14 amino acids. The CDR3 sequence: CASSWGGGPNYQYF. The CDR3 DNA reads TGTGCCAGCAGCTGGGGTGGAGGGCCAAACTATCAGTACTTC. The complete variable domain, with remaining parts taken from reference TRBV11-2 and TRBJ2-5, reads EAGVAQSPRYKIIEKRQSVAFWCNPISGHATLYWYQQILGQGPKLLIQFQNNGVVDDSQLPKDRFSAERLKGVDSTLKIQPAKLEDSAVYLCASSWGGGPNYQYFGPGTRLLVL.

The chain links TRBV25-1 to TRBJ1-5; a possible D gene is TRBD1 (5 bases). With 5 bases removed from V and 4 bases from J, the gap between germline ends came to 12 bases. Germline V lookup: CDR1 MGHDK, CDR2 SYGVNS. CDR3 length: 14 residues. This chain's CDR3 is CASSSRQGNQPQHF. DNA of the CDR3: TGTGCCAGCAGTTCCCGCCAGGGTAATCAGCCCCAGCATTTT.

This clonotype has ten or more counts. V is TRBV7-2 and J is TRBJ2-2; TRBD2 matches at 8 bases. Germline V CDR1 and CDR2: SGHTA, FQGNSA. V shed 2 bases, J shed 4 bases, and the junction held 12 bases outside the gene matches. This CDR3 has 18 amino acids. Here the CDR3 reads CASSLILAGGIRTGELFF. CDR3 nucleotide sequence: TGTGCCAGCAGCTTAATACTGGCGGGAGGCATTCGCACCGGGGAGCTGTTTTTT.

Many counts were recorded for this clonotype. The rearrangement links TRBV19 to TRBJ1-2; TRBD1 might be the D (5 bases). Germline loops: CDR1 LNHDA, CDR2 SQIVND (reference sequence). The length of the CDR3 is 14 residues. Deletions cut 5 bases from V and 6 bases from J, with 16 bases between. CDR3 amino acids: CASSPQGPGDGYTF. The CDR3 DNA reads as TGTGCCAGTAGTCCCCAGGGCCCGGGGGATGGCTACACCTTC. The full variable domain, in which reference TRBV19 and TRBJ1-2 provide the parts outside the CDR3, is DGGITQSPKYLFRKEGQNVTLSCEQNLNHDAMYWYRQDPGQGLRLIYYSQIVNDFQKGDIAEGYSVSREKKESFPLTVTSAQKNPTAFYLCASSPQGPGDGYTFGSGTRLTVV.

This clonotype was observed a handful of times. The V and J genes are TRBV5-6 and TRBJ2-3; 8 positions match TRBD2. J lost 4 bases, V lost 2 bases, and 0 bases had no gene match. Germline V lookup: CDR1 SGHDT, CDR2 YYEEEE. The CDR3 has 13 amino acids. The DNA of the CDR3 is TGTGCCAGCAGCTTCGGGAGGGCAGATACGCAGTATTTT. Its protein is CASSFGRADTQYF.

The chain joins TRBV7-2 to TRBJ1-6; possibly TRBD1 for D (5 bases). Trimming took 6 bases from V and 5 from J, leaving 11 bases between them. Germline values: CDR1 SGHTA, CDR2 FQGNSA. The CDR3 runs to 14 residues. CDR3 amino acids: CASRIRGNNSPLHF. CDR3 nucleotides: TGTGCCAGCAGGATTAGGGGAAATAATTCACCCCTCCACTTT.

This clonotype was detected only a few times. The rearrangement joins TRBV25-1 to TRBJ1-1, with D unclear. Germline values: CDR1 MGHDK, CDR2 SYGVNS. With 3 bases removed from V and 7 bases from J, the gap between germline ends came to 9 bases. The CDR3 is made up of 12 amino acids. DNA of the CDR3: TGTGCCAGCAGTGATTCCCTGCTTGAAGCTTTCTTT. This translates into CASSDSLLEAFF.

The rearrangement joins TRBV20-1 to TRBJ2-7, with TRBD2 matching over 8 bases. Germline CDR1 and CDR2: DFQATT and SNEGSKA (reference sequence). V shed 4 bases, J shed 3 bases, and the junction held 8 bases outside the gene matches. The CDR3 covers 14 residues. The CDR3 protein is CSAKGLAGSYEQYF. The CDR3 DNA reads TGCAGTGCTAAAGGGCTAGCGGGTAGCTACGAGCAGTACTTC.

Only one count was recorded for this clonotype. An end of the junction differs from the germline gene, which may be a read error. The rearrangement joins TRBV9 to TRBJ2-3, with D tentatively TRBD1 (5 bases). The germline V gene has CDR1 SGDLS and CDR2 YYNGEE. The CDR3 loop spans 14 amino acids. The CDR3, as DNA: TGTGCCAGCAGCGCAGACAGCGCCTCCGATAATCCACATTTT. Translating it yields CASSADSASDNPHF.

As to this clonotype: Its ends do not fully match the called genes, so a read error is possible. The chain couples TRBV7-7 to TRBJ2-3; maybe TRBD2 (6 bases). The germline CDR1 and CDR2 sequences are SSHAT and FNYEAQ (reference sequence). The CDR3 runs to 14 residues. This chain's CDR3 is CASGFPPRVRLSSF. The CDR3 coding sequence is TGTGCTAGCGGCTTCCCCCCCAGGGTTCGTTTGAGCAGTTTT.

This sequence joins TRBV2 and TRBJ2-5, with D hard to call. The V gene lost 7 bases and the J gene lost 7 bases, with 13 bases spanning the gap. The length of the CDR3 is 12 residues. In germline, CDR1 is SNHLY, CDR2 FYNNEI. CDR3 bases: TGTGCCAGCAATTCAACGGTAGGGACCCAGTACTTC. This translates into CASNSTVGTQYF.

The V and J genes are TRBV24-1 and TRBJ2-7, with TRBD2 as a possible D gene (6 bases). The CDR3 extends over 16 amino acids. Trimming shortened V by 4 bases and J by 2 bases, and 17 bases separated the two germline ends. CDR1 and CDR2 (germline): KGHDR, SFDVKD. This chain's CDR3 is CATSDNGREVAYEQYV. DNA for the CDR3: TGTGCCACCAGTGACAATGGGCGGGAAGTCGCCTACGAGCAGTACGTC.

A note on this clonotype: The CDR3 ends on some other residue instead of the conserved phenylalanine or tryptophan, so this is likely a read error. The DNA is left out, because the CDR3 cannot be placed on it with certainty; the CDR3 is given as TCRdb lists it. The CDR3 protein is CASGDGGTDTQDFQSG. This chain connects TRBV2 to TRBJ2-1; the table's TRBD1 call for D was not verified on the DNA. The CDR3 spans 16 amino acids, including both terminal residues. The germline CDR1 and CDR2 sequences are SNHLY and FYNNEI.